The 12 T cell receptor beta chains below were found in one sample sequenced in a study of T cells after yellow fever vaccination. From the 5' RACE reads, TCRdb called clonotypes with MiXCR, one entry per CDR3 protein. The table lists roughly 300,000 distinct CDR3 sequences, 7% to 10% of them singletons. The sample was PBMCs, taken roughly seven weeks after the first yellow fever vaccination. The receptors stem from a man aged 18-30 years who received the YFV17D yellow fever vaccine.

In DNA form, the CDR3 reads TGTGCCAGCACCAGACCACCACAGGGAAATACTGGCTACACCTTC. Protein: CASTRPPQGNTGYTF. The gene calls are TRBV9 and TRBJ1-2; D may be TRBD1 (6 bases). Trimming left V 6 bases short and J 7 bases short, with 22 bases between. Germline V gene sequence: CDR1 SGDLS, CDR2 YYNGEE. The CDR3 is made up of 15 amino acids.

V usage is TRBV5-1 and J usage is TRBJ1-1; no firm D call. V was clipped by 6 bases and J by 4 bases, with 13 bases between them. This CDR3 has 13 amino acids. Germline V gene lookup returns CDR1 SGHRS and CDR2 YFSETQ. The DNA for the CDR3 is TGCGCCAGCAAGGATCCCCCTGGCACTGAAGCTTTCTTT. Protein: CASKDPPGTEAFF.

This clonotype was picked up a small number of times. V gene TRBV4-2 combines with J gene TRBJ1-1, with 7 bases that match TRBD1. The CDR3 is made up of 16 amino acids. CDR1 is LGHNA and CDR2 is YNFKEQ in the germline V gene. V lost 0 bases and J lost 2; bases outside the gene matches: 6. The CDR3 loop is CASSQEVGQPNTEAFF. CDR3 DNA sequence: TGTGCCAGCAGCCAAGAGGTGGGACAGCCTAACACTGAAGCTTTCTTT.

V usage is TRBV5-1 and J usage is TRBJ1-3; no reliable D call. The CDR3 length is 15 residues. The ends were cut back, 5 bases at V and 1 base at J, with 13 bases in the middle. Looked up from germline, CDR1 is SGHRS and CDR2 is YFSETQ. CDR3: CASRLEARSGNTIYF. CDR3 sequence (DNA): TGCGCCAGCAGGCTGGAGGCCAGGTCTGGAAACACCATATATTTT.

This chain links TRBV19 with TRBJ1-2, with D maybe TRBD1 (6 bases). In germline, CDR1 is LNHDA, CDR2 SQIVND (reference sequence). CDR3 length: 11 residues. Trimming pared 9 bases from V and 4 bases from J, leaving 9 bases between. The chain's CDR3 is CASGTSYGYTF. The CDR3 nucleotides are TGTGCCAGCGGGACAAGCTATGGCTACACCTTC.

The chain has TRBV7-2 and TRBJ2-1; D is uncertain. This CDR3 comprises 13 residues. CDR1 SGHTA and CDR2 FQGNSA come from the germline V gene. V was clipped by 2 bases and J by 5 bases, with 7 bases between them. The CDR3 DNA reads TGTGCCAGCAGCTTATATAATGACAATGAGCAGTTCTTC. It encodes CASSLYNDNEQFF.

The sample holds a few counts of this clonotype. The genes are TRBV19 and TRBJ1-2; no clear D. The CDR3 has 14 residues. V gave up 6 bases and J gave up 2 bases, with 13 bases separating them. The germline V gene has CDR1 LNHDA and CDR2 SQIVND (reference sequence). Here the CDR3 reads CASSREPWNYGYTF. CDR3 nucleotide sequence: TGTGCCAGTAGCAGAGAGCCGTGGAACTATGGCTACACCTTC.

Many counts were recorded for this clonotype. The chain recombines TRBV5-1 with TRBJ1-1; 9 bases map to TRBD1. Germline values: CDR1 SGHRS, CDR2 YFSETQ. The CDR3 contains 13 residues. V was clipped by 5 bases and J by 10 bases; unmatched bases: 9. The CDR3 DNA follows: TGCGCCAGCAGGCCAGGGACAGGGTCTCGAGCTTTCTTT. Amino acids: CASRPGTGSRAFF.

The CDR3 DNA is TGTGCCAGCAGCCGACGGGACAGGGATCTCGAGCAGTACTTC. Its translation is CASSRRDRDLEQYF. This chain connects TRBV7-9 to TRBJ2-7; TRBD1 agrees at 9 bases. Germline lookup yields CDR1 SEHNR and CDR2 FQNEAQ (reference sequence). The CDR3 is 14 amino acids. Trimming cost V 5 bases and J 6 bases; bases outside gene matches: 8. The complete variable domain, with remaining parts taken from reference TRBV7-9 and TRBJ2-7, reads DTGVSQNPRHKITKRGQNVTFRCDPISEHNRLYWYRQTLGQGPEFLTYFQNEAQLEKSRLLSDRFSAERPKGSFSTLEIQRTEQGDSAMYLCASSRRDRDLEQYFGPGTRLTVT.

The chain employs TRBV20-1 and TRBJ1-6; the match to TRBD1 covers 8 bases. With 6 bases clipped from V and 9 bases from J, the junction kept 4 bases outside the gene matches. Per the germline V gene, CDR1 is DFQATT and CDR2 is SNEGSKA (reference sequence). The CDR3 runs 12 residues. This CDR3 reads CSAAGGLSPLHF. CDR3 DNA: TGCAGTGCGGCAGGGGGCCTTTCACCCCTCCACTTT.

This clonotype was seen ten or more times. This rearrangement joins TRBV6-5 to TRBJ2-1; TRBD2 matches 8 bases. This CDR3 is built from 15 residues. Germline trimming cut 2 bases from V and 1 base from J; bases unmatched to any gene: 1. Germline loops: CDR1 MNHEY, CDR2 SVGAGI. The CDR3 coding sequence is TGTGCCAGCAGTTACGCGGGGGGTTCCTACAATGAGCAGTTCTTC. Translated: CASSYAGGSYNEQFF.

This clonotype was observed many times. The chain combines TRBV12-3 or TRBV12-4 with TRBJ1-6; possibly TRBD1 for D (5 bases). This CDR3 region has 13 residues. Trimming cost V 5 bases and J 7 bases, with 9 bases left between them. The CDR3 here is CASSRDGNSPLHF. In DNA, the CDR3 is TGTGCCAGCAGTCGGGACGGGAATTCACCCCTCCACTTT.